One sample yielded the 23 T cell receptor beta chains listed below, sequenced in a study of blood T cell repertoires in COVID-19 (dated by TCRdb to 2020 to 2021). Library prep was done by the immunoSEQ multiplex PCR assay. The immuneACCESS repertoire file appears here via TCRdb, limited to in-frame rearrangements. These files lack a portion of the clones; in checked studies, under half of the deficit traces to unresolved V genes, and the cause of the others is not known. The sample contains more than 150,000 clones, roughly nine tenths of them found a single time. Approximately 6.5% of the sample comes from the top ten. The specimen was PBMCs or T cells enriched from blood (not recorded which). The receptors shown here come from a woman in her fifties or sixties who had recovered from COVID-19.

This chain's CDR3 is CASSSTGSADTQYF. CDR3 nucleotides: TGTGCCAGCAGCTCAACAGGGTCCGCAGATACGCAGTATTTT. The chain links TRBV7-9 to TRBJ2-3, with a possible D match to TRBD1 (6 bases). Trimming pared 4 bases from V and 4 bases from J, leaving 12 bases between. Per the germline V gene, CDR1 is SEHNR and CDR2 is FQNEAQ (reference sequence). CDR3 length equals 14 residues.

This sequence joins TRBV15 and TRBJ2-1, with 10 bases aligning to TRBD1. The CDR3 has 15 amino acids. The germline gives CDR1 LNHNV, CDR2 YYDKDF (reference sequence). J lost 4 bases, V lost 5 bases, and 5 bases had no gene match. DNA of the CDR3: TGTGCCACCAGCCGGGACAGGGGTTCTTACAATGAGCAGTTCTTC. Translated, it gives CATSRDRGSYNEQFF. The full variable domain, in which reference TRBV15 and TRBJ2-1 provide the parts outside the CDR3, is DAMVIQNPRYQVTQFGKPVTLSCSQTLNHNVMYWYQQKSSQAPKLLFHYYDKDFNNEADTPDNFQSRRPNTSFCFLDIRSPGLGDTAMYLCATSRDRGSYNEQFFGPGTRLTVL.

V is TRBV12-3 or TRBV12-4 and J is TRBJ1-2; D gene unclear. The CDR3 consists of 13 residues. The V and J ends lost 1 base and 2 bases respectively, with 5 bases between them. DNA for the CDR3: TGTGCCAGCAGTTTAGGCGGAAACTATGGCTACACCTTC. This sequence encodes CASSLGGNYGYTF.

V and J are TRBV5-8 and TRBJ2-1, with 10 bases lining up with TRBD1. This CDR3 has 14 residues. With 6 bases clipped from V and 7 bases from J, the junction kept 7 bases outside the gene matches. CDR1 is SGHTS, CDR2 YDEGEE, per germline. In DNA, the CDR3 is TGTGCCAGCACGACAGGGGGCCGGGGGAATGAGCAGTTCTTC. This encodes CASTTGGRGNEQFF. The complete variable domain, with remaining parts taken from reference TRBV5-8 and TRBJ2-1, reads EAGVTQSPTHLIKTRGQQATLRCSPISGHTSVYWYQQALGLGLQFLLWYDEGEERNRGNFPPRFSGRQFPNYSSELNVNALELEDSALYLCASTTGGRGNEQFFGPGTRLTVL.

V usage is TRBV19 and J usage is TRBJ2-1; 8 nucleotides align to TRBD1. The CDR3 is 13 amino acids. The ends lost 2 bases at V and 8 bases at J; junction bases unmatched: 2. Germline lookup yields CDR1 LNHDA and CDR2 SQIVND (reference sequence). The CDR3 coding sequence is TGTGCCAGTAGTATAACAGGGGGATATGAGCAGTTCTTC. Translated, it gives CASSITGGYEQFF. Full variable domain (rest looked up from reference TRBV19 and TRBJ2-1): DGGITQSPKYLFRKEGQNVTLSCEQNLNHDAMYWYRQDPGQGLRLIYYSQIVNDFQKGDIAEGYSVSREKKESFPLTVTSAQKNPTAFYLCASSITGGYEQFFGPGTRLTVL.

V and J are TRBV5-1 and TRBJ1-6; D unclear. The CDR3 runs to 15 residues. V was shortened by 5 bases and J by 0 bases, with 9 bases between the two germline ends. Germline lookup yields CDR1 SGHRS and CDR2 YFSETQ. In nucleotides, the CDR3 is TGCGCCAGCAGTCCCGGTAGCTCCTATAATTCACCCCTCCACTTT. The encoded protein is CASSPGSSYNSPLHF.

CDR3 coding DNA: TGCAGCGTTGTACCTATGAACACTGAAGCTTTCTTT. It is translated as CSVVPMNTEAFF. J is TRBJ1-1 and V is TRBV29-1; D is unclear. Trimming removed 4 bases at V and 0 bases at J, with 6 bases between. Looked up from germline, CDR1 is SQVTM and CDR2 is ANQGSEA. The CDR3 length is 12 residues.

The J gene is TRBJ2-1, the V gene TRBV24-1, with D tentatively TRBD2 (6 bases). Deletions cut 7 bases from V and 7 bases from J, with 10 bases between. The CDR3 totals 12 residues. The V gene's germline CDR1 is KGHDR and CDR2 SFDVKD. The CDR3 DNA follows: TGTGCCACCAGCCGTCGGGGGAATGAGCAGTTCTTC. It is translated as CATSRRGNEQFF.

The V and J genes are TRBV11-2 and TRBJ2-1, with 11 bases aligning to TRBD2. V lost 3 bases and J lost 2; bases outside the gene matches: 0. CDR1 and CDR2 (germline): SGHAT, FQNNGV. The CDR3 runs 15 residues. The CDR3 coding sequence is TGTGCCAGCAGCTTGACTAGCGGGACCTACAATGAGCAGTTCTTC. It yields the protein CASSLTSGTYNEQFF. Using reference TRBV11-2 and TRBJ2-1 for the parts outside the CDR3, the full variable domain is EAGVAQSPRYKIIEKRQSVAFWCNPISGHATLYWYQQILGQGPKLLIQFQNNGVVDDSQLPKDRFSAERLKGVDSTLKIQPAKLEDSAVYLCASSLTSGTYNEQFFGPGTRLTVL.

Regarding this clone: No DNA is shown, since the ends of the CDR3 on it are uncertain; the CDR3 is the one TCRdb lists. J is TRBJ2-1 and V is TRBV6-6; TRBD1 is taken as the D call from the table, unchecked against the DNA. The V gene's germline CDR1 is MNHNY and CDR2 SVGAGI (reference sequence). The length of the CDR3 is 15 amino acids, counting both ends. This CDR3 reads CASSSRGSVRGEQFF.

J is TRBJ2-7 and V is TRBV28; 12 bases match TRBD2. The V and J ends lost 2 bases and 2 bases, in that order; junction bases with no gene match: 13. Germline V gives CDR1 MDHEN, CDR2 SYDVKM. CDR3 length: 19 residues. The CDR3 DNA follows: TGTGCCAGCAGTTTACCCCGGACTAGCGGGACCAGAGTAACCTACGAGCAGTACTTC. It translates to CASSLPRTSGTRVTYEQYF. The variable domain in full, completed from reference TRBV28 and TRBJ2-7, reads DVKVTQSSRYLVKRTGEKVFLECVQDMDHENMFWYRQDPGLGLRLIYFSYDVKMKEKGDIPEGYSVSREKKERFSLILESASTNQTSMYLCASSLPRTSGTRVTYEQYFGPGTRLTVT.

DNA of the CDR3: TGTGCCAGCAGTGATGGAGGGCGGGGAGAGCAGTACTTC. It is translated as CASSDGGRGEQYF. V is TRBV6-1 and J is TRBJ2-7, with D tentatively TRBD2 (6 bases). Trimming took off 3 bases at V and 7 bases at J, with 13 bases between the two ends. In germline, CDR1 is MNHNS, CDR2 SASEGT. The CDR3 extends over 13 amino acids.

The chain joins TRBV24-1 to TRBJ2-1; D is perhaps TRBD1 (5 bases). The CDR3 length is 16 residues. Germline V gene lookup returns CDR1 KGHDR and CDR2 SFDVKD. Deletions cut 7 bases from V and 4 bases from J, with 19 bases between. The CDR3 DNA follows: TGTGCCACCAGCGGAGAACAGGCCCACACGTACAATGAGCAGTTCTTC. It is translated as CATSGEQAHTYNEQFF.

This chain connects TRBV18 to TRBJ1-1; D might be TRBD1 (5 bases). CDR3 length: 14 residues. With 1 base removed from V and 4 bases from J, the gap between germline ends came to 10 bases. Germline CDR1 reads KGHSH; CDR2 reads LQKENI. CDR3 loop: CASSPQRQSTEAFF. CDR3 DNA: TGTGCCAGCTCACCACAGCGACAGAGCACTGAAGCTTTCTTT.

This chain connects TRBV7-3 to TRBJ2-1, with TRBD2 matching 12 bases. The CDR3 spans 16 residues. The germline gives CDR1 SGHTA, CDR2 FQGTGA. With V trimmed by 0 bases and J by 8 bases, 5 bases remained unmatched. The CDR3 DNA reads TGTGCCAGCAGCTTAACTGAGACTAGCGGGAGATATGAGCAGTTCTTC. This encodes CASSLTETSGRYEQFF.

The genes are TRBV2 and TRBJ1-2; D gene uncertain. The CDR3 totals 13 residues. CDR1 is SNHLY, CDR2 FYNNEI, per germline. Deletions cut 6 bases from V and 6 bases from J, with 14 bases between. CDR3 in DNA: TGTGCCAGCAGGCCGTCGGGAGGAAATGGCTACACCTTC. Its protein is CASRPSGGNGYTF.

This chain connects TRBV3-1 (or the pseudogene TRBV3-2) to TRBJ2-7, with unresolved D. Germline V gives CDR1 LGHDT, CDR2 YNNKEL (reference sequence). This CDR3 region has 15 residues. Trimming left V 0 bases short and J 2 bases short, with 11 bases between. Here the CDR3 reads CASSQDIIPAYEQYF. The CDR3 bases are TGTGCCAGCAGCCAAGATATAATACCAGCCTACGAGCAGTACTTC.

V usage is TRBV7-9 and J usage is TRBJ2-5; D is uncertain. Looked up from germline, CDR1 is SEHNR and CDR2 is FQNEAQ (reference sequence). This CDR3 has 16 residues. V was cut by 4 bases and J by 2 bases, with 17 bases left in between. In nucleotides, the CDR3 is TGTGCCAGCAGCTCCCCCAATATGGCAAGACAAGAGACCCAGTACTTC. Its protein product is CASSSPNMARQETQYF.

This clone has more than one count but fewer than ten. This sequence joins TRBV5-1 and TRBJ2-7, with 11 bases aligning to TRBD2. With 3 bases clipped from V and 7 bases from J, the junction kept 12 bases outside the gene matches. CDR1 is SGHRS, CDR2 YFSETQ, per germline. This CDR3 contains 16 residues. CDR3 protein: CASSSLAGDTSREQYF. The CDR3 bases are TGCGCCAGCAGCTCACTAGCGGGAGACACATCGCGAGAGCAGTACTTC.

The J gene is TRBJ2-7, the V gene TRBV19, with 8 positions matching TRBD1. The CDR3 has 14 amino acids. Germline values: CDR1 LNHDA, CDR2 SQIVND (reference sequence). V lost 6 bases, J lost 3 bases, and 7 bases stayed unmatched. CDR3 in amino acids: CASSSGTGNYEQYF. In DNA form, the CDR3 reads TGTGCCAGTAGCTCGGGGACAGGAAACTACGAGCAGTACTTC.

This chain links TRBV15 with TRBJ1-1, with unresolved D. The CDR3 length is 15 residues. Deletions cut 1 base from V and 3 bases from J, with 12 bases between. The V gene's germline CDR1 is LNHNV and CDR2 YYDKDF (reference sequence). In DNA form, the CDR3 reads TGTGCCACCAGCAGAGGAGCAGGAGCGGACACTGAAGCTTTCTTT. This translates into CATSRGAGADTEAFF. Together with reference TRBV15 and TRBJ1-1, the CDR3 gives the full variable domain: DAMVIQNPRYQVTQFGKPVTLSCSQTLNHNVMYWYQQKSSQAPKLLFHYYDKDFNNEADTPDNFQSRRPNTSFCFLDIRSPGLGDTAMYLCATSRGAGADTEAFFGQGTRLTVV.

This chain joins TRBV11-3 and TRBJ2-7, with TRBD1 matching 7 bases. CDR1 is SGHNT, CDR2 YENEEA, per germline. Unmatched junction bases numbered 7, after V lost 6 bases and J lost 2 bases. The CDR3 is 14 amino acids. CDR3 sequence (DNA): TGTGCCAGCAGTCCGGGACAGCCTACCTACGAGCAGTACTTC. This codes for CASSPGQPTYEQYF. The variable domain in full, completed from reference TRBV11-3 and TRBJ2-7, reads EAGVVQSPRYKIIEKKQPVAFWCNPISGHNTLYWYLQNLGQGPELLIRYENEEAVDDSQLPKDRFSAERLKGVDSTLKIQPAELGDSAVYLCASSPGQPTYEQYFGPGTRLTVT.

The chain is built from TRBV27 and TRBJ1-2; D not resolved. CDR3 length: 15 amino acids. Trimming took off 5 bases at V and 0 bases at J, with 13 bases between the two ends. Looked up from germline, CDR1 is MNHEY and CDR2 is SMNVEV (reference sequence). The DNA for the CDR3 is TGTGCCAGCAGTCCCCGCGGCCGAGCTAACTATGGCTACACCTTC. Its protein product is CASSPRGRANYGYTF.